The 20 T cell receptor beta chains reported below all come from one sample, sequenced in a study of blood T cell repertoires in COVID-19. Libraries were prepared by immunoSEQ multiplex PCR; TCRdb keeps only in-frame clonotypes and omits some of them. The sample comprises 140,000 to 150,000 clones, approximately 80% of which are singletons, and 30% to 45% rests with the top ten. Sequenced sample: peripheral blood. The receptors shown here come from a human donor in a cohort sampled during active COVID-19.

V usage is TRBV4-3 and J usage is TRBJ1-4, with TRBD1 as a possible D gene (5 bases). This CDR3 contains 13 residues. Between the trimmed V and J ends, which lost 0 bases and 11 bases, there was a span of 10 bases. Germline CDR1 and CDR2: LGHNA and YSLEER. This CDR3 is CASSQDPGGKLFF. In DNA form, the CDR3 reads TGCGCCAGCAGCCAAGATCCGGGGGGGAAACTGTTTTTT.

This clone was detected ten times or more. This chain links TRBV4-2 with TRBJ2-7, with 12 nucleotides matching TRBD2. The germline CDR1 and CDR2 sequences are LGHNA and YNFKEQ. This CDR3 spans 16 amino acids. After removal of 0 bases from V and 5 bases from J, the junction contained 5 bases not matched to a gene. The CDR3 nucleotides are TGTGCCAGCAGCCAAGAGCCGGCTAGCGGGGGGGACGAGCAGTACTTC. Its translation: CASSQEPASGGDEQYF.

This chain joins TRBV6-2 or TRBV6-3 and TRBJ2-3; D is unclear. CDR3 length equals 14 residues. V was pared by 2 bases and J by 0 bases, with 6 bases between. Germline V gene lookup returns CDR1 MNHEY and CDR2 SVGEGT. CDR3 sequence reads: CASSYGQSTDTQYF. Written as DNA, the CDR3 is TGTGCCAGCAGTTACGGGCAGAGCACAGATACGCAGTATTTT.

Worth noting for this clone: One end of the junction varies from germline; a read error may be responsible. V usage is TRBV19 and J usage is TRBJ1-4, with D tentatively TRBD1 (5 bases). CDR1 and CDR2 from the germline V gene are LNHDA and SQIVND (reference sequence). The length of the CDR3 is 14 residues. The CDR3 loop reads CASSIGSAGDDPQF. The CDR3 DNA follows: TGTGCCAGTAGTATAGGGTCCGCGGGGGATGATCCCCAATTT.

The chain has TRBV10-3 and TRBJ1-2; TRBD1 is a possible D gene (6 bases). The CDR3 has 15 residues. Trimming stripped 0 bases from V and 8 bases from J, with 16 bases between. The V gene's germline CDR1 is ENHRY and CDR2 SYGVKD. CDR3 sequence reads: CAISESKWTEGGYTF. DNA for the CDR3: TGTGCCATCAGTGAGTCGAAGTGGACAGAAGGGGGCTACACCTTC.

The genes are TRBV5-1 and TRBJ2-1, with D perhaps TRBD2 (7 bases). Trimming removed 3 bases at V and 2 bases at J, with 18 bases between. CDR1 and CDR2 (germline): SGHRS, YFSETQ. CDR3 length: 17 residues. CDR3 DNA: TGCGCCAGCAGCTGGGGGAGGGCGGGGGCCACCTACAATGAGCAGTTCTTC. It encodes CASSWGRAGATYNEQFF.

V is TRBV2 and J is TRBJ2-7; TRBD2 is a possible D gene (5 bases). Trimming left V 7 bases short and J 6 bases short, with 25 bases between. Germline CDR1 is SNHLY and CDR2 is FYNNEI. The CDR3 loop spans 16 amino acids. The CDR3 nucleotides are TGTGCCAGCACCGAGGGTCTGTCCAGCTCCCTCCCCGAGCAGTACTTC. As protein: CASTEGLSSSLPEQYF.

The rearrangement joins TRBV20-1 to TRBJ2-7; D gene uncertain. V was cut by 3 bases and J by 2 bases, with 14 bases left in between. The CDR3 is 14 amino acids. Germline loops: CDR1 DFQATT, CDR2 SNEGSKA (reference sequence). CDR3 amino acids: CSASKIPPAYEQYF. The CDR3 DNA reads TGCAGTGCTAGTAAGATCCCGCCAGCCTACGAGCAGTACTTC.

V usage is TRBV28 and J usage is TRBJ1-1, with TRBD1 matching over 10 bases. The trim removed 9 bases at V and 2 bases at J, leaving 3 bases unmatched. The CDR3 sequence is 13 residues long. CDR1 and CDR2 (germline): MDHEN, SYDVKM. CDR3 loop: CASWTGGNTEAFF. The CDR3 DNA is TGTGCCAGTTGGACAGGGGGTAACACTGAAGCTTTCTTT.

The chain recombines TRBV18 with TRBJ1-1, with 7 bases aligning to TRBD1. The trim removed 3 bases at V and 1 base at J, leaving 5 bases unmatched. CDR3 length: 15 residues. CDR1 is KGHSH and CDR2 is LQKENI in the germline V gene. The CDR3 is CASSPRGQRNTEAFF. The CDR3 DNA is TGTGCCAGCTCACCTAGGGGACAGCGGAACACTGAAGCTTTCTTT.

V gene TRBV4-3 combines with J gene TRBJ2-7, with unresolved D. Germline loops: CDR1 LGHNA, CDR2 YSLEER. V was cut by 0 bases and J by 3 bases, with 9 bases left in between. This CDR3 contains 14 residues. As DNA, the CDR3 is TGCGCCAGCAGCCAAGATTCCTCCCTCTACGAGCAGTACTTC. Protein sequence: CASSQDSSLYEQYF.

The chain carries TRBV19 and TRBJ1-4; D is possibly TRBD1 (6 bases). The V gene's germline CDR1 is LNHDA and CDR2 SQIVND (reference sequence). The V end was cut by 3 bases, the J end by 6 bases, with 11 bases between. The CDR3 contains 14 residues. CDR3 coding DNA: TGTGCCAGTAGTATTACAGGGAAGGATGAAAAACTGTTTTTT. Protein: CASSITGKDEKLFF.

The rearrangement links TRBV11-3 to TRBJ2-3, with D tentatively TRBD1 (6 bases). Looked up from germline, CDR1 is SGHNT and CDR2 is YENEEA. V gave up 1 base and J gave up 3 bases, with 8 bases separating them. The CDR3 loop spans 14 amino acids. CDR3 sequence reads: CASSLGQGTDTQYF. CDR3 bases: TGTGCCAGCAGCTTAGGCCAGGGGACAGATACGCAGTATTTT.

This clone has just a few counts. The chain joins TRBV20-1 to TRBJ1-5; D unresolved. The CDR3 covers 10 residues. Trimming pared 6 bases from V and 7 bases from J, leaving 7 bases between. Germline-derived CDR1 and CDR2 are DFQATT and SNEGSKA (reference sequence). Here the CDR3 reads CSAGEQPQHF. The CDR3 region has the DNA TGCAGTGCGGGAGAACAGCCCCAGCATTTT.

V gene TRBV6-6 combines with J gene TRBJ1-1, with D perhaps TRBD1 (5 bases). The CDR3 sequence is 13 residues long. V was shortened by 3 bases and J by 5 bases, with 10 bases between the two germline ends. The V gene's germline CDR1 is MNHNY and CDR2 SVGAGI (reference sequence). CDR3 DNA: TGTGCCAGCAGTTATGACAGCAGGACTGAAGCTTTCTTT. This translates into CASSYDSRTEAFF.

The chain couples TRBV9 to TRBJ2-5, with a weak D call TRBD1 (6 bases). Germline loops: CDR1 SGDLS, CDR2 YYNGEE. V was cut by 0 bases and J by 5 bases, with 20 bases left in between. The CDR3 has 17 residues. The CDR3 is CASSVAPGGGLGETQYF. CDR3 in DNA: TGTGCCAGCAGCGTAGCCCCAGGTGGGGGCCTGGGGGAGACCCAGTACTTC.

The chain has TRBV4-1 and TRBJ2-3; TRBD2 agrees at 7 bases. Germline loops: CDR1 MGHRA, CDR2 YSYEKL. The CDR3 has 16 residues. The trim removed 2 bases at V and 5 bases at J, leaving 10 bases unmatched. CDR3 in amino acids: CASSQRGAGDIDTQYF. The CDR3 DNA reads TGCGCCAGCAGCCAAAGAGGGGCGGGGGATATAGATACGCAGTATTTT.

This clone appeared once. The gene calls are TRBV11-1 and TRBJ1-1; D gene uncertain. Trimming took 5 bases from V and 7 from J, leaving 11 bases between them. This CDR3 is 12 amino acids long. Per germline, CDR1 SGHAT and CDR2 FQDESV (reference sequence). For the CDR3, the DNA is TGTGCCAGCAGCGTACAGTACGGTGAAGCTTTCTTT. This codes for CASSVQYGEAFF.

This clone was detected only once. The gene calls are TRBV7-3 and TRBJ2-6; 7 bases match TRBD1. Germline-derived CDR1 and CDR2 are SGHTA and FQGTGA. Trimming at V came to 4 bases and at J to 0 bases, leaving 9 bases not matched to a gene. The CDR3 is 18 amino acids. The CDR3 DNA follows: TGTGCCAGCAGCTCGCCGGGACAGATCCTCTCTGGGGCCAACGTCCTGACTTTC. Amino acids: CASSSPGQILSGANVLTF.

The sample holds many counts of this clone. V gene TRBV6-2 or TRBV6-3 combines with J gene TRBJ1-5, with D possibly TRBD1 on 6 matching bases. Germline-derived CDR1 and CDR2 are MNHEY and SVGEGT. Trimming stripped 0 bases from V and 0 bases from J, with 12 bases between. This CDR3 comprises 17 residues. CDR3 protein: CASSYSPDRYSNQPQHF. CDR3 bases: TGTGCCAGCAGTTACTCGCCGGACAGATATAGCAATCAGCCCCAGCATTTT.